These 26 T cell receptor beta chains were all obtained from the same sample, sequenced in a study of blood T cell repertoires in COVID-19 (TCRdb year 2020). Library preparation employed the immunoSEQ multiplex PCR assay. This immuneACCESS table, as held by TCRdb, lists in-frame sequences with V and J called but not all clones. Of the missing ones, under half trace to an unresolved V gene in checked studies; the others have no known cause. This sample lists some 320,000 clones; 87% were detected once. Roughly 5.3% of the sample belongs to the ten largest clones. Sample: PBMCs or T cells enriched from blood (not recorded which). The receptors were sampled from a woman aged 30 to 39 who had recovered from COVID-19.

The V call is TRBV5-1, the J call TRBJ1-4; 9 nucleotides align to TRBD1. V trimming: 7 bases; J trimming: 8 bases; junction bases outside the gene matches: 9. There are 14 residues in the CDR3. Germline CDR1 reads SGHRS; CDR2 reads YFSETQ. CDR3 protein: CASGSGQGDEKLFF. The CDR3 nucleotides read TGCGCCAGCGGATCGGGACAGGGAGACGAAAAACTGTTTTTT.

The table lists this clone with a count of one. This rearrangement joins TRBV20-1 to TRBJ1-5, with D hard to call. Deletions cut 3 bases from V and 4 bases from J, with 16 bases between. The CDR3 loop spans 15 amino acids. From germline, CDR1 is DFQATT and CDR2 SNEGSKA (reference sequence). This CDR3 reads CSASDFRSTNQPQHF. DNA for the CDR3: TGCAGTGCTAGTGATTTTCGGAGTACGAATCAGCCCCAGCATTTT.

The chain has TRBV29-1 and TRBJ2-7; 14 bases match TRBD2. This CDR3 contains 13 residues. The ends lost 6 bases at V and 7 bases at J; junction bases unmatched: 5. Per the germline V gene, CDR1 is SQVTM and CDR2 is ANQGSEA. The DNA for the CDR3 is TGCAGCGTCGGACTAGCGGGGGGCCATGAGCAGTACTTC. Translation: CSVGLAGGHEQYF.

V is TRBV30 and J is TRBJ1-1, with D possibly matching TRBD1 (5 bases). Per the germline V gene, CDR1 is GTSNPN and CDR2 is SVGIG (reference sequence). V shed 4 bases and J shed 1 base, with 10 bases lying between them. The CDR3 spans 13 residues. CDR3 loop: CAWTGGGNTEAFF. Here the CDR3 DNA reads TGTGCCTGGACTGGGGGAGGGAACACTGAAGCTTTCTTT.

CDR3 DNA sequence: TGTGCCAGCAGCTTAATAGGGTCGGGGGAAGCTTTCTTT. Translation gives CASSLIGSGEAFF. This rearrangement joins TRBV7-3 to TRBJ1-1; D unresolved. Trimming stripped 1 base from V and 8 bases from J, with 11 bases between. The CDR3 runs 13 residues. CDR1 is SGHTA, CDR2 FQGTGA, per germline.

The chain recombines TRBV7-9 with TRBJ2-6; 8 bases align to TRBD1. After removal of 2 bases from V and 2 bases from J, the junction contained 5 bases not matched to a gene. Per the germline V gene, CDR1 is SEHNR and CDR2 is FQNEAQ (reference sequence). The CDR3 covers 17 residues. The CDR3 loop is CASSLNRGLPGANVLTF. CDR3 sequence (DNA): TGTGCCAGCAGCTTAAACAGGGGGTTGCCTGGGGCCAACGTCCTGACTTTC.

This chain uses TRBV6-5 with TRBJ1-5; TRBD1 aligns across 10 bases. Germline-derived CDR1 and CDR2 are MNHEY and SVGAGI. This CDR3 spans 15 amino acids. V was clipped by 3 bases and J by 4 bases; unmatched bases: 3. In DNA form, the CDR3 reads TGTGCCAGCAGTTATAGGGGACAGGGGAATCAGCCCCAGCATTTT. It encodes CASSYRGQGNQPQHF.

This chain connects TRBV24-1 to TRBJ2-3; D is possibly TRBD1 (6 bases). CDR1 and CDR2 (germline): KGHDR, SFDVKD. Trimming shortened V by 0 bases and J by 4 bases, and 7 bases separated the two germline ends. The CDR3 is made up of 14 amino acids. The CDR3 loop reads CATSDLYRADTQYF. CDR3 in DNA: TGTGCCACCAGTGATTTGTACAGGGCAGATACGCAGTATTTT.

CDR3 nucleotide sequence: TGTGCCACCAGTGACACTGGGACTAGCGCGGGAGAGACCCAGTACTTC. Translating gives CATSDTGTSAGETQYF. V gene TRBV24-1 combines with J gene TRBJ2-5; 10 bases map to TRBD2. Looked up from germline, CDR1 is KGHDR and CDR2 is SFDVKD. The J segment lost 4 bases and the V segment lost 4 bases, leaving 8 bases of the junction unmatched. The CDR3 extends over 16 amino acids.

The chain recombines TRBV19 with TRBJ2-7, with 7 bases identical to TRBD2. The CDR3 has 14 amino acids. From germline, CDR1 is LNHDA and CDR2 SQIVND (reference sequence). J was trimmed by 6 bases and V by 9 bases; bases with no gene match: 14. The DNA of the CDR3 is TGTGCCAGCAAACCGCGCCCGGGAGGAGGCGAGCAGTACTTC. This sequence encodes CASKPRPGGGEQYF.

The chain is built from TRBV29-1 and TRBJ2-3; weak D call: TRBD2 (6 bases). This CDR3 region has 16 residues. Trimming took off 5 bases at V and 6 bases at J, with 24 bases between the two ends. Germline V gene data show CDR1 as SQVTM and CDR2 as ANQGSEA. CDR3 in DNA: TGCAGCGTTCCACCGGGAGCGGGTCCGAGTCGGGATACGCAGTATTTT. It codes for CSVPPGAGPSRDTQYF.

J is TRBJ2-5 and V is TRBV6-2 or TRBV6-3; a possible D gene is TRBD1 (6 bases). V lost 6 bases, J lost 2 bases, and 10 bases lay in between. CDR1 MNHEY and CDR2 SVGEGT come from the germline V gene. This CDR3 is 13 amino acids long. The DNA of the CDR3 is TGTGCCAGCAGCCACAGGGTACAAGAGACCCAGTACTTC. Protein product: CASSHRVQETQYF.

The genes are TRBV10-3 and TRBJ1-1, with unresolved D. This CDR3 contains 17 residues. V was trimmed by 6 bases and J by 0 bases, leaving 20 bases between them. Per germline, CDR1 ENHRY and CDR2 SYGVKD. This CDR3 is CAISRKGGPDMNTEAFF. For the CDR3, the DNA is TGTGCCATCAGCAGAAAAGGAGGGCCCGACATGAACACTGAAGCTTTCTTT.

As to this clone: The identical CDR3 is also encoded by other nucleotide sequences in the sample. The chain is built from TRBV7-2 and TRBJ1-5; D possibly corresponds to TRBD1 (5 bases). The germline V gene encodes CDR1 SGHTA and CDR2 FQGNSA. The CDR3 sequence is 15 residues long. The V and J ends lost 2 bases and 2 bases respectively, with 10 bases between them. CDR3 sequence: CASSLRGGGNQPQHF. The CDR3 DNA sequence: TGTGCCAGCAGCTTAAGGGGCGGAGGCAATCAGCCCCAGCATTTT.

This sequence joins TRBV7-6 and TRBJ2-1, with 9 positions matching TRBD1. This CDR3 region has 15 residues. The germline V gene has CDR1 SGHVS and CDR2 FNYEAQ. V was clipped by 5 bases and J by 2 bases; unmatched bases: 4. DNA of the CDR3: TGTGCCAGCAGCCTGGGACAGGGTACCTACAATGAGCAGTTCTTC. Translated: CASSLGQGTYNEQFF.

V is TRBV5-5 and J is TRBJ2-6; D gene ambiguous. Germline CDR1 SGHKS, CDR2 YYEKEE (reference sequence). Deletions cut 1 base from V and 0 bases from J, with 11 bases between. This CDR3 is built from 17 residues. As DNA, the CDR3 is TGTGCCAGCAGCTTGATCCAGGTACCCTCTGGGGCCAACGTCCTGACTTTC. As protein: CASSLIQVPSGANVLTF.

This chain connects TRBV5-8 to TRBJ1-1, with 7 bases fitting TRBD1. The CDR3 has 14 amino acids. The V gene end was trimmed by 5 bases and the J gene end by 2 bases; junction bases not matched to a gene: 6. Per germline, CDR1 SGHTS and CDR2 YDEGEE. DNA for the CDR3: TGTGCCAGCAGTCCTAGACAGGGAAACACTGAAGCTTTCTTT. Protein product: CASSPRQGNTEAFF.

V and J are TRBV30 and TRBJ1-1; D gene uncertain. Trimming shortened V by 8 bases and J by 10 bases, and 17 bases separated the two germline ends. There are 11 residues in the CDR3. Per germline, CDR1 GTSNPN and CDR2 SVGIG (reference sequence). As DNA, the CDR3 is TGTGCCAGTGCTCCGACCGGGTCAGCTTTCTTT. Its protein is CASAPTGSAFF.

The genes are TRBV28 and TRBJ1-1; 11 bases map to TRBD1. Germline V lookup: CDR1 MDHEN, CDR2 SYDVKM. The CDR3 runs 18 residues. Germline trimming cut 6 bases from V and 3 bases from J; bases unmatched to any gene: 15. CDR3 sequence: CASSPTWTGGASDTEAFF. The CDR3 DNA follows: TGTGCCAGCAGCCCTACATGGACAGGGGGCGCGTCGGACACTGAAGCTTTCTTT.

This rearrangement joins TRBV7-9 to TRBJ1-2, with unresolved D. This CDR3 has 19 amino acids. V lost 4 bases, J lost 3 bases, and 27 bases lay in between. CDR1 SEHNR and CDR2 FQNEAQ come from the germline V gene (reference sequence). The CDR3 loop reads CASSYTPGSSSFNDYGYTF. CDR3 nucleotides: TGTGCCAGCAGCTATACCCCGGGGTCAAGCAGTTTCAACGACTATGGCTACACCTTC.

This chain uses TRBV7-9 with TRBJ1-1, with D unclear. Deletions cut 2 bases from V and 2 bases from J, with 9 bases between. This CDR3 spans 14 amino acids. Germline V lookup: CDR1 SEHNR, CDR2 FQNEAQ (reference sequence). The CDR3 bases are TGTGCCAGCAGCTTACGCGCCCGAAACACTGAAGCTTTCTTT. The encoded protein is CASSLRARNTEAFF.

This chain uses TRBV19 with TRBJ1-6; D gene unclear. The CDR3 contains 13 residues. Germline V gene sequence: CDR1 LNHDA, CDR2 SQIVND (reference sequence). The V and J ends lost 4 bases and 9 bases respectively, with 10 bases between them. This CDR3 is CASSTVGGSPLHF. CDR3 nucleotide sequence: TGTGCCAGTAGTACCGTAGGAGGTTCACCCCTCCACTTT.

The gene calls are TRBV6-1 and TRBJ1-5; TRBD1 matches at 7 bases. With V trimmed by 4 bases and J by 0 bases, 15 bases remained unmatched. Germline CDR1 is MNHNS and CDR2 is SASEGT. The CDR3 extends over 19 amino acids. CDR3 coding DNA: TGTGCCAGCAGTGTAGGAGGGGGCGCGCGGGGCGTTAGCAATCAGCCCCAGCATTTT. It is translated as CASSVGGGARGVSNQPQHF.

The rearrangement links TRBV29-1 to TRBJ2-3, with 11 positions matching TRBD1. Losses at the gene ends were 5 bases for V and 4 bases for J; bases not matched to a gene: 8. This CDR3 contains 15 residues. Germline CDR1 and CDR2: SQVTM and ANQGSEA. CDR3 in DNA: TGCAGCGTTAGCCACGGGACAGGGGGGGCAGATACGCAGTATTTT. Protein sequence: CSVSHGTGGADTQYF.

This clone was counted only a few times. V gene TRBV2 combines with J gene TRBJ2-6, with 7 bases that match TRBD2. This CDR3 is built from 14 residues. V trimming: 10 bases; J trimming: 4 bases; junction bases outside the gene matches: 7. The germline V gene has CDR1 SNHLY and CDR2 FYNNEI. The CDR3 sequence is CATQAGSGANVLTF. The DNA for the CDR3 is TGTGCCACACAAGCGGGATCCGGGGCCAACGTCCTGACTTTC.

This chain joins TRBV6-2 or TRBV6-3 and TRBJ2-7, with a tentative D call TRBD1 (6 bases). This CDR3 spans 16 amino acids. Trimming left V 2 bases short and J 3 bases short, with 17 bases between. Germline CDR1 MNHEY, CDR2 SVGEGT. As DNA, the CDR3 is TGTGCCAGCAGTTACCACCGAAAGACAGGACACTACGAGCAGTACTTC. Protein product: CASSYHRKTGHYEQYF.